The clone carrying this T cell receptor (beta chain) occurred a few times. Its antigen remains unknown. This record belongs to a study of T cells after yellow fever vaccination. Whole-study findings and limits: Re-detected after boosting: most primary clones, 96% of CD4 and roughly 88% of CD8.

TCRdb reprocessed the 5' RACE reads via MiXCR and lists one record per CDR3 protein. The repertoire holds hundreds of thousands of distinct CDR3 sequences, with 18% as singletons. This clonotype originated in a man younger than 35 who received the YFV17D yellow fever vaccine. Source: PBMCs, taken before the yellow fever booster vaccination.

Here the CDR3 DNA reads TGTGCCAGCACGCGTAGGGATTCACCCCTCCACTTT. Encoded protein: CASTRRDSPLHF. The chain carries TRBV2 and TRBJ1-6; no reliable D call. CDR1 is SNHLY and CDR2 is FYNNEI in the germline V gene. Trimming cost V 7 bases and J 8 bases, with 9 bases left between them. The CDR3 spans 12 residues. The complete variable domain, with remaining parts taken from reference TRBV2 and TRBJ1-6, reads EPEVTQTPSHQVTQMGQEVILRCVPISNHLYFYWYRQILGQKVEFLVSFYNNEISEKSEIFDDQFSVERPDGSNFTLKIRSTKLEDSAMYFCASTRRDSPLHFGNGTRLTVT.